This passage covers 27 T cell receptor beta chains from one sample sequenced in a study of PD-L1 blockade in urothelial cancer. Time point defined: pretreatment peripheral blood. The table came from immunoSEQ multiplex PCR; TCRdb's copy has only in-frame clones and leaves some out. The sample lists roughly 95,000 clones; 87% were seen once. The starting material was PBMCs, obtained around atezolizumab (anti-PD-L1) treatment. The receptors here all came from a man aged 55 to 70 with urothelial cancer.

The chain uses TRBV9 and TRBJ1-2; 8 positions match TRBD1. The CDR3 covers 13 residues. Germline trimming cut 4 bases from V and 4 bases from J; bases unmatched to any gene: 3. Looked up from germline, CDR1 is SGDLS and CDR2 is YYNGEE. The CDR3 sequence: CASSLTGGYGYTF. CDR3 in DNA: TGTGCCAGCAGCCTTACAGGGGGCTATGGCTACACCTTC.

The rearrangement links TRBV28 to TRBJ2-3; D perhaps matches TRBD2 (6 bases). There are 15 residues in the CDR3. Germline assignment: CDR1 MDHEN and CDR2 SYDVKM. V lost 1 base to trimming and J lost 3 bases, with 11 bases between them. The CDR3 is CASSLFLEGTDTQYF. The CDR3 DNA follows: TGTGCCAGCAGTTTATTCTTGGAGGGTACAGATACGCAGTATTTT.

The gene calls are TRBV5-1 and TRBJ2-5; D may be TRBD1 (5 bases). Trimming pared 0 bases from V and 5 bases from J, leaving 5 bases between. Germline V gene sequence: CDR1 SGHRS, CDR2 YFSETQ. This CDR3 contains 12 residues. For the CDR3, the DNA is TGCGCCAGCAGCTTGGAGGGGGAGACCCAGTACTTC. Residues: CASSLEGETQYF. The full variable domain, rest sourced from reference TRBV5-1 and TRBJ2-5, is KAGVTQTPRYLIKTRGQQVTLSCSPISGHRSVSWYQQTPGQGLQFLFEYFSETQRNKGNFPGRFSGRQFSNSRSEMNVSTLELGDSALYLCASSLEGETQYFGPGTRLLVL.

The rearrangement links TRBV15 to TRBJ1-2; tentative D call: TRBD1 (5 bases). CDR3 length equals 14 residues. Trimming left V 5 bases short and J 4 bases short, with 14 bases between. Germline values: CDR1 LNHNV, CDR2 YYDKDF (reference sequence). CDR3 nucleotides: TGTGCCACCAGCTCGGGGGGAACACTCTATGGCTACACCTTC. Translated: CATSSGGTLYGYTF.

The chain links TRBV11-3 to TRBJ2-3; TRBD1 is a possible D gene (7 bases). CDR3 size: 16 residues. CDR1 is SGHNT and CDR2 is YENEEA in the germline V gene. V shed 1 base and J shed 2 bases, with 13 bases lying between them. CDR3 sequence (DNA): TGTGCCAGCAGCTTAGCCCAGGGGGGATCCACAGATACGCAGTATTTT. It yields the protein CASSLAQGGSTDTQYF.

This clone showed up just a few times. V gene TRBV5-4 combines with J gene TRBJ1-4; no clear D gene. The CDR3 length is 13 residues. Germline values: CDR1 SGHNT, CDR2 YYREEE (reference sequence). Deletions cut 7 bases from V and 12 bases from J, with 19 bases between. The CDR3 protein is CASQQTGLEELFF. CDR3 nucleotide sequence: TGTGCCAGCCAGCAGACGGGTCTTGAGGAACTGTTTTTT.

The rearrangement links TRBV9 to TRBJ2-5; 8 bases map to TRBD1. The CDR3 covers 16 residues. Germline CDR1 is SGDLS and CDR2 is YYNGEE. Trimming at V came to 0 bases and at J to 5 bases, leaving 9 bases not matched to a gene. The CDR3 loop reads CASSVVPDRGRETQYF. The CDR3 DNA reads TGTGCCAGCAGCGTAGTCCCCGACAGGGGCAGGGAGACCCAGTACTTC.

The gene calls are TRBV6-5 and TRBJ1-1, with D maybe TRBD1 (6 bases). V shed 7 bases and J shed 0 bases, with 12 bases lying between them. The CDR3 has 14 amino acids. Germline CDR1 MNHEY, CDR2 SVGAGI. CDR3 in DNA: TGTGCCAGCACCCGACAGGCCATGAACACTGAAGCTTTCTTT. Encoded protein: CASTRQAMNTEAFF.

The table lists this clone with a few counts. The chain joins TRBV5-1 to TRBJ2-2, with D tentatively TRBD1 (6 bases). Trimming took 0 bases from V and 4 from J, leaving 13 bases between them. This CDR3 spans 16 amino acids. The V gene's germline CDR1 is SGHRS and CDR2 YFSETQ. The CDR3 DNA reads TGCGCCAGCAGCTTGGCCGTGGGGGCGGCCACCGGGGAGCTGTTTTTT. Translated, it gives CASSLAVGAATGELFF.

CDR3 sequence reads: CASSGGGDQETQYF. The CDR3 DNA reads as TGTGCCAGCAGCGGAGGGGGAGACCAAGAGACCCAGTACTTC. V is TRBV9 and J is TRBJ2-5, with D maybe TRBD1 (6 bases). The CDR3 sequence is 14 residues long. The germline CDR1 and CDR2 sequences are SGDLS and YYNGEE. Trimming cost V 3 bases and J 0 bases, with 9 bases left between them. Combining the CDR3 with reference TRBV9 and TRBJ2-5 gives the whole variable domain DSGVTQTPKHLITATGQRVTLRCSPRSGDLSVYWYQQSLDQGLQFLIQYYNGEERAKGNILERFSAQQFPDLHSELNLSSLELGDSALYFCASSGGGDQETQYFGPGTRLLVL.

This clone was seen a single time. The chain links TRBV5-1 to TRBJ1-2, with D possibly TRBD1 on 6 matching bases. The CDR3 spans 13 residues. Trimming cost V 3 bases and J 3 bases, with 9 bases left between them. Germline V lookup: CDR1 SGHRS, CDR2 YFSETQ. CDR3 loop: CASSSQGDYGYTF. CDR3 coding DNA: TGCGCCAGCAGCTCACAGGGAGACTATGGCTACACCTTC.

The chain combines TRBV5-1 with TRBJ2-2; TRBD2 matches at 9 bases. Germline values: CDR1 SGHRS, CDR2 YFSETQ. V shed 0 bases, J shed 5 bases, and the junction held 2 bases outside the gene matches. The CDR3 consists of 15 residues. The CDR3 spells CASSLELAGTGELFF. CDR3 bases: TGCGCCAGCAGCTTGGAGCTAGCGGGAACCGGGGAGCTGTTTTTT. Supplemented by reference TRBV5-1 and TRBJ2-2, the full variable domain reads KAGVTQTPRYLIKTRGQQVTLSCSPISGHRSVSWYQQTPGQGLQFLFEYFSETQRNKGNFPGRFSGRQFSNSRSEMNVSTLELGDSALYLCASSLELAGTGELFFGEGSRLTVL.

The chain couples TRBV28 to TRBJ1-5, with TRBD1 matching over 7 bases. This CDR3 has 15 residues. The trim removed 6 bases at V and 5 bases at J, leaving 10 bases unmatched. Germline assignment: CDR1 MDHEN and CDR2 SYDVKM. CDR3 in amino acids: CASRKDRPADQPQHF. CDR3 nucleotide sequence: TGTGCCAGCAGGAAGGACAGGCCGGCGGATCAGCCCCAGCATTTT.

The chain carries TRBV7-9 and TRBJ2-1; TRBD1 matches 9 bases. The CDR3 is made up of 15 amino acids. J lost 5 bases, V lost 5 bases, and 7 bases had no gene match. In germline, CDR1 is SEHNR, CDR2 FQNEAQ (reference sequence). The CDR3 protein is CASSPGTGQDNEQFF. The DNA of the CDR3 is TGTGCCAGCAGCCCCGGGACAGGGCAAGACAATGAGCAGTTCTTC.

The chain carries TRBV20-1 and TRBJ2-7; no reliable D call. Germline CDR1 is DFQATT and CDR2 is SNEGSKA (reference sequence). There are 11 residues in the CDR3. Trimming stripped 3 bases from V and 5 bases from J, with 8 bases between. CDR3 residues: CSASAYHEQYF. CDR3 DNA sequence: TGCAGTGCTAGCGCCTATCACGAGCAGTACTTC.

The chain carries TRBV5-1 and TRBJ2-2, with D uncertain. The CDR3 is 13 amino acids. Between the trimmed V and J ends, which lost 2 bases and 6 bases, there was a span of 8 bases. The germline CDR1 and CDR2 sequences are SGHRS and YFSETQ. The CDR3 sequence is CASSLNYPGELFF. CDR3 sequence (DNA): TGCGCCAGCAGCTTAAATTATCCCGGGGAGCTGTTTTTT.

The V gene is TRBV30, the J gene TRBJ2-1, with 7 nucleotides matching TRBD1. The V gene's germline CDR1 is GTSNPN and CDR2 SVGIG (reference sequence). The trim removed 2 bases at V and 2 bases at J, leaving 6 bases unmatched. This CDR3 region has 15 residues. CDR3 protein: CAWSTRGRTYNEQFF. The CDR3 DNA is TGTGCCTGGAGTACAAGGGGGCGAACCTACAATGAGCAGTTCTTC.

This chain uses TRBV4-1 with TRBJ1-4; D remains unclear. This CDR3 contains 16 residues. CDR1 and CDR2 from the germline V gene are MGHRA and YSYEKL. Trimming shortened V by 3 bases and J by 0 bases, and 11 bases separated the two germline ends. The CDR3 nucleotides are TGCGCCAGCAGCCAGGTGACAACCGCAACTAATGAAAAACTGTTTTTT. Its protein is CASSQVTTATNEKLFF.

The rearrangement joins TRBV7-2 to TRBJ2-7; 7 bases map to TRBD1. Germline V lookup: CDR1 SGHTA, CDR2 FQGNSA. The CDR3 contains 17 residues. Trimming cost V 1 base and J 4 bases; bases outside gene matches: 13. The CDR3 DNA reads as TGTGCCAGCAGCTTAGTAGGCTTAAGACAGGGTTCGTACGAGCAGTACTTC. Its protein product is CASSLVGLRQGSYEQYF. The full variable domain, its missing parts supplied by reference TRBV7-2 and TRBJ2-7, is GAGVSQSPSNKVTEKGKDVELRCDPISGHTALYWYRQSLGQGLEFLIYFQGNSAPDKSGLPSDRFSAERTGGSVSTLTIQRTQQEDSAVYLCASSLVGLRQGSYEQYFGPGTRLTVT.

The genes are TRBV28 and TRBJ2-3, with 12 bases identical to TRBD2. The ends lost 8 bases at V and 2 bases at J; junction bases unmatched: 2. Germline CDR1 reads MDHEN; CDR2 reads SYDVKM. The CDR3 runs 14 residues. CDR3 coding DNA: TGTGCCAGCCTAGCGGGAGGGACCACAGATACGCAGTATTTT. Residues: CASLAGGTTDTQYF.

V usage is TRBV18 and J usage is TRBJ1-1, with D maybe TRBD1 (6 bases). Trimming took off 3 bases at V and 1 base at J, with 12 bases between the two ends. The CDR3 contains 15 residues. Germline lookup yields CDR1 KGHSH and CDR2 LQKENI. As DNA, the CDR3 is TGTGCCAGCTCACCGAGCTCGGGACAGAACACTGAAGCTTTCTTT. This codes for CASSPSSGQNTEAFF.

This chain links TRBV10-3 with TRBJ1-1; D is unresolved. The CDR3 has 12 residues. Trimming took 3 bases from V and 3 from J, leaving 5 bases between them. Germline assignment: CDR1 ENHRY and CDR2 SYGVKD. The CDR3 bases are TGTGCCATCAGTGAAAGCGACACTGAAGCTTTCTTT. It codes for CAISESDTEAFF.

The chain combines TRBV6-5 with TRBJ1-1; TRBD1 matches at 7 bases. Germline trimming cut 0 bases from V and 0 bases from J; bases unmatched to any gene: 4. Germline CDR1 is MNHEY and CDR2 is SVGAGI. This CDR3 spans 16 amino acids. CDR3 sequence (DNA): TGTGCCAGCAGTTACTCGACAGGGTGGGTGAACACTGAAGCTTTCTTT. Translation: CASSYSTGWVNTEAFF.

A note on this clone: Distinct nucleotide sequences in the sample also encode this CDR3. V and J are TRBV7-3 and TRBJ2-3; no clear D. Trimming removed 5 bases from V and 6 bases from J, with 9 bases in between. This CDR3 spans 12 amino acids. CDR1 and CDR2 (germline): SGHTA, FQGTGA. The CDR3 nucleotides read TGTGCCAGCAGCCCGACCGGGGATACGCAGTATTTT. This encodes CASSPTGDTQYF.

This clone was recorded a few times. For the CDR3, the DNA is TGTGCCAGCGGCCGGGACACCTACGAGCAGTACTTC. It specifies CASGRDTYEQYF. This chain links TRBV9 with TRBJ2-7; tentatively, D is TRBD1 (6 bases). This CDR3 comprises 12 residues. The germline V gene encodes CDR1 SGDLS and CDR2 YYNGEE. V was trimmed by 7 bases and J by 2 bases, leaving 10 bases between them. The full variable domain, completed using reference TRBV9 and TRBJ2-7, is DSGVTQTPKHLITATGQRVTLRCSPRSGDLSVYWYQQSLDQGLQFLIQYYNGEERAKGNILERFSAQQFPDLHSELNLSSLELGDSALYFCASGRDTYEQYFGPGTRLTVT.

A word on this clone: Other nucleotide sequences from this sample produce the same CDR3. The V and J genes are TRBV18 and TRBJ2-7; 9 bases match TRBD1. Germline loops: CDR1 KGHSH, CDR2 LQKENI. CDR3 length: 15 amino acids. After removal of 3 bases from V and 2 bases from J, the junction contained 5 bases not matched to a gene. This chain's CDR3 is CASSPPGQGAYEQYF. CDR3 bases: TGTGCCAGCTCACCGCCGGGACAGGGAGCCTACGAGCAGTACTTC.

This clone occurred once. The CDR3 sequence is CASSKEPGQGHETQYF. CDR3 DNA: TGTGCCAGCAGCAAGGAACCGGGACAGGGACATGAGACCCAGTACTTC. The rearrangement uses TRBV7-2 and TRBJ2-5, with TRBD1 matching over 9 bases. CDR3 length equals 16 residues. Germline loops: CDR1 SGHTA, CDR2 FQGNSA. V lost 5 bases to trimming and J lost 5 bases; unmatched junction nucleotides: 12.